These 12 T cell receptor beta chains were sequenced from one sample in a study of cytomegalovirus exposure and HLA in healthy donors. Vbeta (60) and Jbeta (13) primers were used in the PCR. Sequenced by immunoSEQ multiplex PCR; TCRdb stores in-frame clones only, minus some. This sample yields hundreds of thousands of clones, of which roughly 80% are seen a single time; about 1.4% belongs to the top ten. Specimen: PBMCs. The receptor source for this set is a girl between 5 and 17 years old in good health and CMV-seronegative.

The CDR3 sequence is CASRRDRLYGYTF. The CDR3 DNA reads as TGTGCCAGCAGACGGGACAGGCTCTATGGCTACACCTTC. The chain recombines TRBV5-6 with TRBJ1-2, with TRBD1 matching over 8 bases. Germline assignment: CDR1 SGHDT and CDR2 YYEEEE. CDR3 length equals 13 residues. V shed 5 bases and J 4 bases; nucleotides not matched to a gene: 4.

The chain links TRBV9 to TRBJ1-3; 10 bases map to TRBD1. Trimming cost V 3 bases and J 5 bases; bases outside gene matches: 2. Germline values: CDR1 SGDLS, CDR2 YYNGEE. The CDR3 contains 14 residues. CDR3 sequence (DNA): TGTGCCAGCAGCGACGACAGGGGGCGAAACACCATATATTTT. Translated: CASSDDRGRNTIYF.

In DNA form, the CDR3 reads TGTGCCAGCAGCAAACGCCGGGACAGGGGGGACTTT. This translates into CASSKRRDRGDF. The chain uses TRBV21-1 and TRBJ1-6; TRBD1 was called by the table and not checked on the DNA. TRBV21-1 is marked as a pseudogene. CDR3 length: 12 amino acids.

V is TRBV18 and J is TRBJ2-2; D is possibly TRBD1 (6 bases). This CDR3 contains 14 residues. V lost 6 bases and J lost 4, with 12 bases in between. Germline V CDR1 and CDR2: KGHSH, LQKENI. The CDR3 spells CASSPGQLTGELFF. CDR3 bases: TGTGCCAGCTCGCCAGGACAGCTCACCGGGGAGCTGTTTTTT.

In this sample, this clone turned up a few times. The rearrangement uses TRBV7-2 and TRBJ1-3, with 7 positions matching TRBD1. Germline assignment: CDR1 SGHTA and CDR2 FQGNSA. V shed 7 bases, J shed 4 bases, and the junction held 7 bases outside the gene matches. The CDR3 sequence is 14 residues long. CDR3 sequence: CASNAQGSGNTIYF. The CDR3 coding sequence is TGTGCCAGCAACGCACAGGGGTCCGGAAACACCATATATTTT.

The V and J genes are TRBV6-5 and TRBJ2-7; no clear D gene. Trimming took off 7 bases at V and 3 bases at J, with 10 bases between the two ends. The CDR3 runs to 12 residues. Germline V CDR1 and CDR2: MNHEY, SVGAGI. For the CDR3, the DNA is TGTGCCAGCATTGGGCGTGGCTACGAGCAGTACTTC. This translates into CASIGRGYEQYF.

The J gene is TRBJ1-5, the V gene TRBV2; D gene ambiguous. V was cut by 8 bases and J by 4 bases, with 18 bases left in between. This CDR3 spans 15 amino acids. Looked up from germline, CDR1 is SNHLY and CDR2 is FYNNEI. The CDR3 loop reads CASGRTVSINQPQHF. In nucleotides, the CDR3 is TGTGCCAGCGGAAGAACAGTATCTATTAATCAGCCCCAGCATTTT.

This chain uses TRBV4-2 with TRBJ1-1, with 11 bases aligning to TRBD1. Looked up from germline, CDR1 is LGHNA and CDR2 is YNFKEQ. The CDR3 loop spans 16 amino acids. V lost 3 bases to trimming and J lost 5 bases; unmatched junction nucleotides: 8. CDR3 residues: CASSHHFGTGGTEAFF. CDR3 sequence (DNA): TGTGCCAGCAGCCATCATTTCGGGACAGGGGGGACTGAAGCTTTCTTT.

The chain links TRBV10-2 to TRBJ2-7; 8 nucleotides match TRBD1. The J segment lost 6 bases and the V segment lost 10 bases, leaving 5 bases of the junction unmatched. The CDR3 has 11 residues. Germline-derived CDR1 and CDR2 are WSHSY and SAAADI. The CDR3 bases are TGCGCCATCTGGACAGGGCTCGAGCAGTACTTC. Translation: CAIWTGLEQYF.

The rearrangement uses TRBV5-6 and TRBJ2-5, with D unclear. V was cut by 1 base and J by 5 bases, with 15 bases left in between. This CDR3 region has 15 residues. Germline V gene lookup returns CDR1 SGHDT and CDR2 YYEEEE. In DNA, the CDR3 is TGTGCCAGCAGCTTGAATGCAGCGCCTTGGGAGACCCAGTACTTC. Its protein product is CASSLNAAPWETQYF.

This clone came up a few times. The rearrangement uses TRBV6-5 and TRBJ1-2; 7 nucleotides agree with TRBD1. The CDR3 is 13 amino acids. CDR1 and CDR2 (germline): MNHEY, SVGAGI. Trimming cost V 6 bases and J 6 bases; bases outside gene matches: 7. The CDR3 loop reads CASRRTGNDGYTF. The CDR3 DNA reads TGTGCCAGCAGGAGGACAGGAAATGATGGCTACACCTTC.

V is TRBV10-3 and J is TRBJ2-3; D unclear. Per germline, CDR1 ENHRY and CDR2 SYGVKD. Deletions cut 3 bases from V and 2 bases from J, with 15 bases between. The CDR3 totals 16 residues. This CDR3 is CAISEGSASLTDTQYF. The CDR3 bases are TGTGCCATCAGTGAAGGAAGCGCATCGCTCACAGATACGCAGTATTTT.